The 6 T cell receptor beta chains below all came from one sample that was sequenced in a study of OX40 agonist ivuxolimab in advanced cancers. Sequenced by immunoSEQ multiplex PCR; TCRdb stores in-frame clones only, minus some. The sample includes under 70,000 clones, over 75% of them seen just once. The source material was CD4+ or CD8+ T cells sorted from blood, sampled in a trial of the OX40 agonist ivuxolimab. Receptors were obtained from an adult with an advanced solid tumor such as melanoma, head and neck, liver or kidney cancer.

Written as DNA, the CDR3 is TGTGCCAGCAGTCACAGGACAGACCCGAACACTGAAGCTTTCTTT. Its protein product is CASSHRTDPNTEAFF. The chain uses TRBV6-1 and TRBJ1-1; tentatively, D is TRBD1 (6 bases). CDR1 and CDR2 (germline): MNHNS, SASEGT. The CDR3 covers 15 residues. The V and J ends lost 5 bases and 1 base respectively, with 14 bases between them.

The J gene is TRBJ2-3, the V gene TRBV7-9; 7 bases align to TRBD2. With V trimmed by 3 bases and J by 0 bases, 6 bases remained unmatched. Germline CDR1 is SEHNR and CDR2 is FQNEAQ (reference sequence). The CDR3 consists of 16 residues. CDR3 sequence (DNA): TGTGCCAGCAGCTTTGGGGACTACCAAAGCACAGATACGCAGTATTTT. Translated, it gives CASSFGDYQSTDTQYF.

The rearrangement uses TRBV7-2 and TRBJ2-5; 7 bases fit TRBD1. The V and J ends lost 5 bases and 4 bases, in that order; junction bases with no gene match: 10. Germline CDR1 reads SGHTA; CDR2 reads FQGNSA. The CDR3 is 15 amino acids. The CDR3 protein is CASSPPGGVRETQYF. CDR3 DNA: TGTGCCAGCAGCCCTCCAGGGGGAGTGCGAGAGACCCAGTACTTC.

The genes are TRBV7-9 and TRBJ1-2, with D possibly matching TRBD1 (5 bases). Per germline, CDR1 SEHNR and CDR2 FQNEAQ (reference sequence). With 5 bases removed from V and 4 bases from J, the gap between germline ends came to 17 bases. The CDR3 has 15 residues. The CDR3 nucleotides are TGTGCCAGCAGCCTGCTGGGGGGATCCAGCTATGGCTACACCTTC. Its protein product is CASSLLGGSSYGYTF. Full variable domain (missing parts from reference TRBV7-9 and TRBJ1-2): DTGVSQNPRHKITKRGQNVTFRCDPISEHNRLYWYRQTLGQGPEFLTYFQNEAQLEKSRLLSDRFSAERPKGSFSTLEIQRTEQGDSAMYLCASSLLGGSSYGYTFGSGTRLTVV.

This clone was detected once. In DNA form, the CDR3 reads TGTGCCAGCAGTTTAGCAGGGGGCTTAAACACTGAAGCTTTCTTT. This codes for CASSLAGGLNTEAFF. V is TRBV28 and J is TRBJ1-1; 8 nucleotides align to TRBD1. V dropped 2 bases and J dropped 2; count of bases not matched to a gene: 4. The germline gives CDR1 MDHEN, CDR2 SYDVKM. The CDR3 consists of 15 residues.

This rearrangement joins TRBV25-1 to TRBJ2-3; 9 nucleotides line up with TRBD2. The CDR3 covers 17 residues. The V and J ends lost 8 bases and 3 bases, in that order; junction bases with no gene match: 15. Germline V gives CDR1 MGHDK, CDR2 SYGVNS. The CDR3 DNA follows: TGTGCCAGCCTGAGAGGGGCTAGCGGGGAGGAGACAGATACGCAGTATTTT. The encoded protein is CASLRGASGEETDTQYF.